The rows below give T cell receptor beta chains drawn from one sample of a study of low-dose radiotherapy and immunotherapy resistance in tumors. TCRdb passed the reads through MiXCR, listing each CDR3 protein once. The top ten hold more than 10% of the sample, which has roughly 95,000 distinct CDR3 sequences, 20% to 25% seen once. This sample comprised PBMCs, obtained after low-dose radiotherapy plus immunotherapy. Receptors originate from a female donor with ovarian cancer. Both conserved end residues are part of each CDR3. A D gene is named only where the DNA matches it firmly. Expanded clones get a size class; other rows say once, few or many, or leave the size out.

cdr3_aa,cdr3_nt,clone_size,j_call,d_call,v_call
CASSLEGQAFRGYTF,TGTGCCAGCAGCTTGGAGGGACAGGCTTTTCGGGGCTACACCTTC,many,TRBJ1-2,TRBD1,TRBV5-5
CASSILTGDYNEQFF,TGTGCCAGTAGCATCCTGACAGGGGACTACAATGAGCAGTTCTTC,many,TRBJ2-1,TRBD1,TRBV19
CASSPTHSYEQYF,TGTGCCAGCAGCCCGACTCACTCCTACGAGCAGTACTTC,many,TRBJ2-7,-,TRBV7-6
CASSVDRMQGSGNTIYF,TGTGCCAGCAGCGTAGATCGAATGCAGGGCTCTGGAAACACCATATATTTT,many,TRBJ1-3,-,TRBV9
CASSIRGLAGETQYF,TGTGCCAGCAGCATCCGAGGTCTAGCGGGAGAGACCCAGTACTTC,-,TRBJ2-5,TRBD2,TRBV5-4
CASSLGSSGELFF,TGTGCCAGCAGCTTAGGTTCTTCCGGGGAGCTGTTTTTT,many,TRBJ2-2,-,TRBV11-2
CASGPGLPYEQYF,TGTGCCAGCGGTCCCGGACTTCCCTACGAGCAGTACTTC,many,TRBJ2-7,-,TRBV28
CSAVLELEQFF,TGCAGCGCCGTACTAGAGCTCGAGCAGTTCTTC,-,TRBJ2-1,-,TRBV29-1
CASRIDPDTGELFF,TGTGCCAGCAGAATTGACCCCGACACCGGGGAGCTGTTTTTT,-,TRBJ2-2,-,TRBV28
CSARDGEGPTYEQYF,TGCAGTGCTAGAGATGGGGAAGGACCGACCTACGAGCAGTACTTC,many,TRBJ2-7,-,TRBV20-1
CASTRWDWNYEQYF,TGTGCCAGCACCCGCTGGGATTGGAACTACGAGCAGTACTTC,once,TRBJ2-7,-,TRBV5-6
CASSLVRAARPGEQYF,TGTGCCAGCAGCTTAGTGCGAGCGGCGAGACCCGGGGAGCAGTACTTC,-,TRBJ2-7,-,TRBV7-9
CASSHPRTGENTEAFF,TGTGCCAGCAGTCACCCCAGGACGGGAGAAAACACTGAAGCTTTCTTT,many,TRBJ1-1,-,TRBV6-6
CASSSLGQVEDTQYF,TGTGCCAGCAGTTCCTTGGGACAGGTTGAAGATACGCAGTATTTT,many,TRBJ2-3,TRBD1,TRBV28
CASRGGAGEKLFF,TGTGCCAGCAGAGGGGGCGCCGGGGAAAAACTGTTTTTT,many,TRBJ1-4,TRBD1,TRBV12-3/TRBV12-4
CASSFSVDRTAGNTIYF,TGTGCCAGCAGTTTTTCTGTCGACAGGACGGCTGGAAACACCATATATTTT,many,TRBJ1-3,-,TRBV12-3/TRBV12-4
CASSLVGNTGFTGELFF,TGTGCCAGCAGCTTAGTGGGTAATACAGGGTTCACCGGGGAGCTGTTTTTT,many,TRBJ2-2,-,TRBV7-6
CASSMVGSTEAFF,TGTGCCAGTAGTATGGTTGGCAGCACTGAAGCTTTCTTT,-,TRBJ1-1,-,TRBV19
CASSYQLLPKNTGELFF,TGCGCCAGCAGCTACCAGCTTCTCCCCAAAAACACCGGGGAGCTGTTTTTT,many,TRBJ2-2,-,TRBV5-1
CASSFYQGSYEQYF,TGTGCCAGCAGCTTTTATCAGGGATCCTACGAGCAGTACTTC,many,TRBJ2-7,-,TRBV5-4
CATSDPSDTEAFF,TGTGCCACCAGTGACCCTTCGGACACTGAAGCTTTCTTT,many,TRBJ1-1,-,TRBV24-1
CASSTQIFSTNEKLFF,TGTGCCAGCAGCACCCAGATCTTCTCAACTAATGAAAAACTGTTTTTT,-,TRBJ1-4,-,TRBV28
CASSRSGGNYEQYF,TGTGCCAGCAGTCGGTCAGGGGGCAACTACGAGCAGTACTTC,-,TRBJ2-7,TRBD1,TRBV5-3
CASSEGGQGRNEQFF,TGTGCCAGCAGTGAAGGGGGACAGGGGAGAAATGAGCAGTTCTTC,many,TRBJ2-1,TRBD1,TRBV2
CSASRLAGGSSTDTQYF,TGCAGTGCTAGCCGACTAGCGGGGGGCTCTAGCACAGATACGCAGTATTTT,few,TRBJ2-3,TRBD2,TRBV20-1
CASSPWSGPGELFF,TGCGCCAGCAGCCCTTGGTCAGGGCCCGGGGAGCTGTTTTTT,many,TRBJ2-2,-,TRBV5-1
CASSQGGVMNTEAFF,TGTGCCAGCAGCCAAGGGGGAGTCATGAACACTGAAGCTTTCTTT,many,TRBJ1-1,-,TRBV3-1
CASSYRPSYEQYF,TGTGCCAGCAGTTACAGACCTTCCTACGAGCAGTACTTC,many,TRBJ2-7,-,TRBV6-1
CSAAHGRDNEQFF,TGCAGCGCTGCACACGGACGCGACAATGAGCAGTTCTTC,many,TRBJ2-1,-,TRBV29-1
CASVEGDDEQFF,TGTGCCAGCGTCGAGGGGGATGATGAGCAGTTCTTC,many,TRBJ2-1,-,TRBV7-3
CASSQDGTSQETQYF,TGCGCCAGCAGCCAAGATGGGACTAGCCAAGAGACCCAGTACTTC,many,TRBJ2-5,TRBD2,TRBV4-1
CASRIRGTNTEAFF,TGTGCCAGCAGGATCAGGGGGACGAACACTGAAGCTTTCTTT,many,TRBJ1-1,TRBD1,TRBV6-2/TRBV6-3
CASIRTLGETQYF,TGTGCCAGCATCAGGACTCTCGGGGAGACCCAGTACTTC,-,TRBJ2-5,-,TRBV2
CASSLDANTGELFF,TGTGCCAGCAGCTTAGACGCGAACACCGGGGAGCTGTTTTTT,many,TRBJ2-2,-,TRBV5-1
CASTGYNEQFF,TGTGCCAGCACAGGGTACAATGAGCAGTTCTTC,many,TRBJ2-1,-,TRBV25-1
CASSQGERGGYTF,TGCGCCAGCAGCCAAGGAGAGAGGGGAGGCTACACCTTC,many,TRBJ1-2,-,TRBV4-3
CASSYDRDGGADYGYTF,TGTGCCAGCAGTTACGATCGGGACGGAGGAGCGGACTATGGCTACACCTTC,-,TRBJ1-2,-,TRBV6-8
CASSSPGRTTEAFF,TGTGCCAGCAGTTCACCAGGGAGGACCACTGAAGCTTTCTTT,many,TRBJ1-1,-,TRBV6-2/TRBV6-3
CSAPTGAQDQETQHF,TGCAGTGCACCTACAGGGGCGCAGGACCAAGAGACCCAGCACTTC,few,TRBJ2-5,TRBD1,TRBV20-1
CASSQGGYSNQPQHF,TGTGCCAGCAGCCAAGGTGGTTATAGCAATCAGCCCCAGCATTTT,many,TRBJ1-5,-,TRBV4-2
CASSTERGMRTYEQYF,TGTGCCAGCAGCACGGAGCGGGGGATGAGGACCTACGAGCAGTACTTC,many,TRBJ2-7,TRBD2,TRBV7-9
CASSPNEGRYNEQFF,TGTGCCAGCTCACCTAACGAGGGGAGATACAATGAGCAGTTCTTC,many,TRBJ2-1,-,TRBV18
CASSLSPGLNTEAFF,TGTGCCAGCAGTTTATCGCCAGGGTTGAACACTGAAGCTTTCTTT,many,TRBJ1-1,-,TRBV27
CASSARDYLPNEQFF,TGTGCCAGCAGCGCCCGGGACTACCTCCCCAATGAGCAGTTCTTC,many,TRBJ2-1,TRBD2,TRBV6-6
CASSFFYYTGRSTEAFF,TGTGCCAGCAGTTTTTTTTATTACACAGGGAGATCAACTGAAGCTTTCTTT,few,TRBJ1-1,-,TRBV12-3/TRBV12-4